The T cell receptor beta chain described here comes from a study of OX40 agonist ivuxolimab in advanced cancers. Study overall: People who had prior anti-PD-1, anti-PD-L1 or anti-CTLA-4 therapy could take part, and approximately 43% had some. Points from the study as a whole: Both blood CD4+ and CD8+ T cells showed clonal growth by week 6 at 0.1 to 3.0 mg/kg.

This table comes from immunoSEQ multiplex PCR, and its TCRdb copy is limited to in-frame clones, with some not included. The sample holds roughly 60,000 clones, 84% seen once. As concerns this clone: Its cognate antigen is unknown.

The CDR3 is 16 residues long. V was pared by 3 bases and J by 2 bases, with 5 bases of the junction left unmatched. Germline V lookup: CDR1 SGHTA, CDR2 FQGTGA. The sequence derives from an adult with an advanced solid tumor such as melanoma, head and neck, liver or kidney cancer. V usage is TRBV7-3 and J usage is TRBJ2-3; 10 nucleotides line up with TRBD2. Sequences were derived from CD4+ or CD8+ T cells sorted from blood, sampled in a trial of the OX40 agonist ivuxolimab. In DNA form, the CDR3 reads TGTGCCAGCAGCTTGCGGGGGACTAGCGACACAGATACGCAGTATTTT. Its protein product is CASSLRGTSDTDTQYF.